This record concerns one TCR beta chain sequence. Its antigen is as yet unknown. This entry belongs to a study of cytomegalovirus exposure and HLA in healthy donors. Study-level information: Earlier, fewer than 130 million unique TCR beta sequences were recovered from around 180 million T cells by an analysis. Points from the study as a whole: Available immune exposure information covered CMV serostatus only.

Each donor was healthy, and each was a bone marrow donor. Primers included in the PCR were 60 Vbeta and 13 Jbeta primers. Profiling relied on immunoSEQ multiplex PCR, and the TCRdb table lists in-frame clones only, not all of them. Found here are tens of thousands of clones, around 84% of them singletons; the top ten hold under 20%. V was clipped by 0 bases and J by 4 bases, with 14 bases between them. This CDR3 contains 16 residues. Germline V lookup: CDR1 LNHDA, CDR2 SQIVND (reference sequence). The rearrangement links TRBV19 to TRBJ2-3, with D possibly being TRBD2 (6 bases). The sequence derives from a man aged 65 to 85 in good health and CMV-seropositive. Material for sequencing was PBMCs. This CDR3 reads CASSIEGGSGADTQYF. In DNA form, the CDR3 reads TGTGCCAGTAGTATAGAAGGAGGGAGCGGTGCAGATACGCAGTATTTT.